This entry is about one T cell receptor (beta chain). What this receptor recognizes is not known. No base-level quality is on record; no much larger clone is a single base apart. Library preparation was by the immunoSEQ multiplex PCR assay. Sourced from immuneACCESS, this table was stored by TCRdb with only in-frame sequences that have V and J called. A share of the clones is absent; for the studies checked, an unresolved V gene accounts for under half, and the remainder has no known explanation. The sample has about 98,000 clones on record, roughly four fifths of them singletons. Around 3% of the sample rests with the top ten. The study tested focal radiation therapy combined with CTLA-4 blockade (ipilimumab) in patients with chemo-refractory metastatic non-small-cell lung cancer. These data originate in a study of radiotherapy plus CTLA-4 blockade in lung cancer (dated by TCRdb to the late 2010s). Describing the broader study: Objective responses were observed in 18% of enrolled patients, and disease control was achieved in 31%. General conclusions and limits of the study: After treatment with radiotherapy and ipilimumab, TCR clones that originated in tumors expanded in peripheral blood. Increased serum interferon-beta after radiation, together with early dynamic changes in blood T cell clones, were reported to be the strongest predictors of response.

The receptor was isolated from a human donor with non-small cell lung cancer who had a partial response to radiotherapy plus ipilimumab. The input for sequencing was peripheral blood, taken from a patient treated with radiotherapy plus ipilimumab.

Here is the DNA: TGCGCCAGCAGCTTAACAGGGATCCAAGAGACCCAGTACTTC. This is translated as CASSLTGIQETQYF. The sequence is built from TRBV5-1 and TRBJ2-5; possibly the D gene is TRBD1, per 6 matching bases. V gives up 2 bases and J gives up 1 base, and the segment between their germline ends measures 9 bases. The CDR3 has 14 amino acids, counting the end cysteine and phenylalanine. Only CDR3 DNA remains: 42 bases, in frame from the first base. Per the germline V gene, SGHRS is the CDR1 and YFSETQ is the CDR2.